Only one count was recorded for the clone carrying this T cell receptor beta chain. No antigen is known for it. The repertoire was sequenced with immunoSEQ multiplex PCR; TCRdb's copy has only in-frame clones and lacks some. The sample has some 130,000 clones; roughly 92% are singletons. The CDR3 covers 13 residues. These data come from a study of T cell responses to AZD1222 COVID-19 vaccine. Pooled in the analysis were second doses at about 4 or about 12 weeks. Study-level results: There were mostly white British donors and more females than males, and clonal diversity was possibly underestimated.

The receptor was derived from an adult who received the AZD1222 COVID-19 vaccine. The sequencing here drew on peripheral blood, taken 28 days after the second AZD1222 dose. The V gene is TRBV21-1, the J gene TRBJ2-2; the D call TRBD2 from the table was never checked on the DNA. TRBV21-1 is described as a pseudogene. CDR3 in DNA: TGTGCCAGCAGCAAAGTAGTCACCGGGGAGCTGTTTTTT. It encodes CASSKVVTGELFF.